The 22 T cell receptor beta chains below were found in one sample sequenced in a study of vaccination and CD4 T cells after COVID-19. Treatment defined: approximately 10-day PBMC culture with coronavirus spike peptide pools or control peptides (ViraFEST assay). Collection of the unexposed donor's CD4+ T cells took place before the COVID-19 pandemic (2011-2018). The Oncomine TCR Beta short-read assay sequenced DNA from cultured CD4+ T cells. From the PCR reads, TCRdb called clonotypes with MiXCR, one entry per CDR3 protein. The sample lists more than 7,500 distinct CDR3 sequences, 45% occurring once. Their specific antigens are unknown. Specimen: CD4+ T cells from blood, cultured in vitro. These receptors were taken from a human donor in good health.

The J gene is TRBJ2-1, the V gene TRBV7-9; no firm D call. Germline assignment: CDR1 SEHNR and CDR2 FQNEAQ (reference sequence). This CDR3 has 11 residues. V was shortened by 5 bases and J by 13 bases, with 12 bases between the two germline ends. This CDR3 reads CASSRAQFQFF. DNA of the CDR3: TGTGCCAGCAGCCGCGCCCAGTTTCAGTTCTTC.

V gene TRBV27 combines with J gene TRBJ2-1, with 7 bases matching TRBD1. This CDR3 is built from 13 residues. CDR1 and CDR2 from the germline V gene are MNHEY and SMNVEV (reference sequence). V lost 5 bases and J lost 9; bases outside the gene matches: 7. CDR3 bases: TGTGCCAGCAGTCCATTACAGGGGTTTGAGCAGTTCTTC. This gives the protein CASSPLQGFEQFF.

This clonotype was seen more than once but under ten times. The CDR3 loop is CASSFRWERDSPLHF. As DNA, the CDR3 is TGTGCCAGCAGCTTTCGGTGGGAACGGGATTCACCCCTCCACTTT. The chain carries TRBV7-8 and TRBJ1-6; D is uncertain. V lost 3 bases to trimming and J lost 8 bases, with 14 bases between them. The CDR3 spans 15 residues. CDR1 SGHVS and CDR2 FQNEAQ come from the germline V gene.

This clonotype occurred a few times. The CDR3 nucleotides are TGTGCCATCAGTGATTTCGGCCAGGCTGAAGCTTTCTTT. It yields the protein CAISDFGQAEAFF. V gene TRBV10-3 combines with J gene TRBJ1-1; unclear D gene. This CDR3 region has 13 residues. V was cut by 3 bases and J by 6 bases, with 11 bases left in between. Germline CDR1 is ENHRY and CDR2 is SYGVKD.

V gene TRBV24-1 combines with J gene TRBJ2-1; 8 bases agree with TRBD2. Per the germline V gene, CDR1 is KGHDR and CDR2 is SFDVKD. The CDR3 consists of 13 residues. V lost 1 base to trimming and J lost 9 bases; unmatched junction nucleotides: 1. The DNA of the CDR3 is TGTGCCACCAGTGATTTTAGCGGGATTGAGCAGTTCTTC. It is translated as CATSDFSGIEQFF.

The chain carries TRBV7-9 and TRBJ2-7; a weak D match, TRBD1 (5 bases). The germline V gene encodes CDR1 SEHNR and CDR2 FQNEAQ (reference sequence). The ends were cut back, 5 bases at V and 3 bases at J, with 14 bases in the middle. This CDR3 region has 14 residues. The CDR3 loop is CASSHSVGLYEQYF. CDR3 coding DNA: TGTGCCAGCAGCCATTCCGTGGGGCTCTACGAGCAGTACTTC.

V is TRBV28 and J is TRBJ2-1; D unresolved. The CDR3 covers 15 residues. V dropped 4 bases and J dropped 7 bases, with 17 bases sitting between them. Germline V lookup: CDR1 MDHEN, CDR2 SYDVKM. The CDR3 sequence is CASSYPPPDRNEQFF. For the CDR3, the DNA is TGTGCCAGCAGTTACCCCCCGCCAGATCGAAATGAGCAGTTCTTC.

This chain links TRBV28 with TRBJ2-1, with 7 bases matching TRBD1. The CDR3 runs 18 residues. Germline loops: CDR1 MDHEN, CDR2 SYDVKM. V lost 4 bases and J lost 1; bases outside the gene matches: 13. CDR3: CASSSTYETGTSYNEQFF. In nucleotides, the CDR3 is TGTGCCAGCAGTTCCACCTACGAGACAGGGACGTCCTACAATGAGCAGTTCTTC.

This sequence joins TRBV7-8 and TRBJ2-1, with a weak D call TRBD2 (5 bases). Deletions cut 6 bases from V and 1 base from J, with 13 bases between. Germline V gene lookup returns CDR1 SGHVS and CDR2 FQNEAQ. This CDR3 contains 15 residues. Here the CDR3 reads CASRRAKNSYNEQFF. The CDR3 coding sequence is TGTGCCAGCAGGCGGGCTAAAAATTCCTACAATGAGCAGTTCTTC.

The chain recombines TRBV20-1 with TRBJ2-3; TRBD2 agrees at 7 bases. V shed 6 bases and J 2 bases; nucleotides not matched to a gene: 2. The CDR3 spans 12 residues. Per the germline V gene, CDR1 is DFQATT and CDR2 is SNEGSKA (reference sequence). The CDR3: CSAGGFTDTQYF. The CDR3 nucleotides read TGCAGTGCGGGAGGGTTCACAGATACGCAGTATTTT.

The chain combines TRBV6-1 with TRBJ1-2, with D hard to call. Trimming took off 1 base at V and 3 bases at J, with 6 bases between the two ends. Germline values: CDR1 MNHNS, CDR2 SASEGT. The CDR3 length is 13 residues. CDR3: CASSEVTYYGYTF. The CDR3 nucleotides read TGTGCCAGCAGTGAAGTGACTTACTATGGCTACACCTTC.

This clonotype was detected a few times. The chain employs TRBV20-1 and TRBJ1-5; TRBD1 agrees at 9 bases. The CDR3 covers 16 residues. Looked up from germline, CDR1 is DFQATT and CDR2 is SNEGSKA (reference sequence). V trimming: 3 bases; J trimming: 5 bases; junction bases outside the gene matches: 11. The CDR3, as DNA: TGCAGTGCTAGTGCCCAGGGACAGGGTTTCTATCAGCCCCAGCATTTT. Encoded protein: CSASAQGQGFYQPQHF.

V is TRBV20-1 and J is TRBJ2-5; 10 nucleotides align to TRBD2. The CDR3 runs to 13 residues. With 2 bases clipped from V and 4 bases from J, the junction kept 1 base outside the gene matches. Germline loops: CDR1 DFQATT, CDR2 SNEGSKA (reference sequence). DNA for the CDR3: TGCAGTGCTAGACTAGCGGGGGTAGAGACCCAGTACTTC. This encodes CSARLAGVETQYF.

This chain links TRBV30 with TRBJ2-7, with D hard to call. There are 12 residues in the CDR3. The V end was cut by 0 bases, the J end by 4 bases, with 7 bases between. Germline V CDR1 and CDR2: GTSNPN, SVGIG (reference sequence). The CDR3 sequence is CAWSVGGYEQYF. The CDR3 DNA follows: TGTGCCTGGAGTGTGGGCGGTTACGAGCAGTACTTC.

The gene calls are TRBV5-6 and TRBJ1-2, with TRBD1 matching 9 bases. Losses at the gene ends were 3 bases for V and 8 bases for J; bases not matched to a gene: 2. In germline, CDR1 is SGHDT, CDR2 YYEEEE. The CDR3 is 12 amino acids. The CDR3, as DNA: TGTGCCAGCAGCTCCGGACAGGGGGGCTACACCTTC. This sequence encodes CASSSGQGGYTF. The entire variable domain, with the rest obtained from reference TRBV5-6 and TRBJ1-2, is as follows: DAGVTQSPTHLIKTRGQQVTLRCSPKSGHDTVSWYQQALGQGPQFIFQYYEEEERQRGNFPDRFSGHQFPNYSSELNVNALLLGDSALYLCASSSGQGGYTFGSGTRLTVV.

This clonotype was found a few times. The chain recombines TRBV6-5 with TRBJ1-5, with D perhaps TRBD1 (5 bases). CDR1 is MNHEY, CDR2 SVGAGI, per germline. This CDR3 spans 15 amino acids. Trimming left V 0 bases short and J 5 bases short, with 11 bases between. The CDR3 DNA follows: TGTGCCAGCAGTTACTCGGGGGTTCCCGATCAGCCCCAGCATTTT. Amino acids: CASSYSGVPDQPQHF.

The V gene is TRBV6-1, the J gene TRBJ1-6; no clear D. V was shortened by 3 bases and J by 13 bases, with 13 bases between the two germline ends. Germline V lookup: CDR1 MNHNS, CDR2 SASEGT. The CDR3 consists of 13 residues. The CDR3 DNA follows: TGTGCCAGCAGTGAGAGCGCCGTGTGGCCCCTCCACTTT. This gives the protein CASSESAVWPLHF.

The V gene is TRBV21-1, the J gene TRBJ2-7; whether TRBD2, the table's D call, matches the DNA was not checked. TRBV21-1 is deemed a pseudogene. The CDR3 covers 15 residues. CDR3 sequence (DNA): TGTGCCAGCAGCAAAGGACTAGCGGGAGTAAACGAGCAGTACTTC. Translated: CASSKGLAGVNEQYF.

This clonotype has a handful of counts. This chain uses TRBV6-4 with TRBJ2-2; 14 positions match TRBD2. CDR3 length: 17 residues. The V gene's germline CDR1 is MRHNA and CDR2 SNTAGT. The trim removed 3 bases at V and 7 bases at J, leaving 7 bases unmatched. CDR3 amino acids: CASSEMGLAGDIGELFF. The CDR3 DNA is TGTGCCAGCAGTGAAATGGGACTAGCGGGAGACATCGGGGAGCTGTTTTTT.

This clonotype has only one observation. The CDR3 protein is CASSGGSTDTQYF. The CDR3 bases are TGTGCCAGCAGTGGGGGCAGCACAGATACGCAGTATTTT. V usage is TRBV7-9 and J usage is TRBJ2-3; tentatively, D is TRBD1 (6 bases). This CDR3 contains 13 residues. V lost 6 bases to trimming and J lost 0 bases, with 7 bases between them. CDR1 is SEHNR and CDR2 is FQNEAQ in the germline V gene (reference sequence).

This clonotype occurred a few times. The DNA for the CDR3 is TGTGCCAGCAGCTTATTGAGGTCTGCCATATATTTT. It yields the protein CASSLLRSAIYF. V is TRBV7-2 and J is TRBJ1-3; D gene ambiguous. Germline-derived CDR1 and CDR2 are SGHTA and FQGNSA. This CDR3 has 12 residues. V was cut by 2 bases and J by 11 bases, with 10 bases left in between.

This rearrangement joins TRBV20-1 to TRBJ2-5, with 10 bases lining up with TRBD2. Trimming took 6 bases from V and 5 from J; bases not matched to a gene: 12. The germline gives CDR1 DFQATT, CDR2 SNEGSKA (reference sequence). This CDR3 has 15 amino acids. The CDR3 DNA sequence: TGCAGTGCAAAGCGGGGGGGGGTTTCTTTTGAGACCCAGTACTTC. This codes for CSAKRGGVSFETQYF.